The T cell receptor beta chain described here comes from a study of vaccination and CD4 T cells after COVID-19. The CDR3 is 16 amino acids. CDR1 is SGHRS and CDR2 is YFSETQ in the germline V gene. The V and J ends lost 0 bases and 5 bases, in that order; junction bases with no gene match: 8. As for this clonotype: The antigen is not known.

The treatment was: approximately 9-day PBMC culture with coronavirus spike peptide pools or control peptides (ViraFEST assay). In the ViraFEST assay, peptide-pool expansion preceded TCR sequencing of expanded clonotypes. US Alpha, Beta and Delta variants postdated the positive PCR dates, which ran from March to December 2020. At the Johns Hopkins FTIC core, DNA taken from cultured CD4+ T cells was sequenced by way of the Oncomine TCR Beta short-read assay. MiXCR was run by TCRdb on the PCR reads, yielding one entry per CDR3 protein. The sample has approximately 12,000 distinct CDR3 sequences, around 52% seen once.

The specimen was CD4+ T cells from blood, cultured in vitro. This receptor was identified in a human donor who had recovered from COVID-19. The chain employs TRBV5-1 and TRBJ2-5; 9 bases match TRBD2. CDR3 in DNA: TGCGCCAGCAGCTTGGAGGGTAGCGGGAGTTGGGAGACCCAGTACTTC. This encodes CASSLEGSGSWETQYF.